A selection of T cell receptor beta chains follows, all from one sample in a study of vaccination and CD4 T cells after COVID-19. TCRdb itself ran the PCR reads through MiXCR, one entry per CDR3 protein. The table shows 9,500 to 12,000 distinct CDR3 sequences, with roughly 24% occurring only once. Their antigens are not known. The starting material was CD4+ T cells from blood, cultured in vitro, obtained after SARS-CoV-2 vaccination. The receptors derive from a human donor who had recovered from COVID-19. The CDR3 runs from the conserved cysteine through the conserved F or W. Fields, in order: clone size, V gene, J gene, D gene, CDR3 DNA, CDR3 protein. D genes are given only for firm matches. Some rows have no size entry. The others give once, few or many, or a class for an expanded clone.

clone_size: -
v_call: TRBV6-5
j_call: TRBJ1-1
d_call: TRBD1
cdr3_nt: TGTGCCAGCAGTTACTCGGGACAGGGACGTGTTACTGAAGCTTTCTTT
cdr3_aa: CASSYSGQGRVTEAFF

clone_size: -
v_call: TRBV7-8
j_call: TRBJ2-1
d_call: TRBD2
cdr3_nt: TGTGCCACCGCAGACGGGACTAGCGGGATCTATGAGCAGTTCTTC
cdr3_aa: CATADGTSGIYEQFF

clone_size: -
v_call: TRBV28
j_call: TRBJ1-2
d_call: -
cdr3_nt: TGTGCCAGCAGTGTTAACACAGGGACGTGGGGCTACACCTTC
cdr3_aa: CASSVNTGTWGYTF

clone_size: medium-sized
v_call: TRBV20-1
j_call: TRBJ1-6
d_call: -
cdr3_nt: TGCAGTAGCCCCAGCAGTTCCTCCTATAATTCACCCCTCCACTTT
cdr3_aa: CSSPSSSSYNSPLHF

clone_size: -
v_call: TRBV4-1
j_call: TRBJ1-6
d_call: TRBD1
cdr3_nt: TGCGCCAGCAGCCAAGGTCGAGACAGGGGGCATAATTCACCCCTCCACTTT
cdr3_aa: CASSQGRDRGHNSPLHF

clone_size: -
v_call: TRBV27
j_call: TRBJ2-1
d_call: -
cdr3_nt: TGTGCCAGCAGCTCTCATGAGAGCTCCTACAATGAGCAGTTCTTC
cdr3_aa: CASSSHESSYNEQFF

clone_size: -
v_call: TRBV11-2
j_call: TRBJ1-1
d_call: TRBD1
cdr3_nt: TGTGCCAGCAGCTTAGGTGGGACAGGGGGATCGGGAGCTTTCTTT
cdr3_aa: CASSLGGTGGSGAFF

clone_size: -
v_call: TRBV5-1
j_call: TRBJ1-2
d_call: -
cdr3_nt: TGCGCCAGCAGCGGAACCGGAGGAGGCTATGGCTACACCTTC
cdr3_aa: CASSGTGGGYGYTF

clone_size: medium-sized
v_call: TRBV20-1
j_call: TRBJ2-5
d_call: -
cdr3_nt: TGCAGTGCTAGACTCCAAGAGACCCAGTACTTC
cdr3_aa: CSARLQETQYF

clone_size: few
v_call: TRBV27
j_call: TRBJ2-1
d_call: -
cdr3_nt: TGTGCCAGGACCTCGGGCCGGGCGGATGAGCAGTTCTTC
cdr3_aa: CARTSGRADEQFF

clone_size: -
v_call: TRBV7-9
j_call: TRBJ1-1
d_call: -
cdr3_nt: TGTGCCAGCAGCCCGCAGATGGTGAACACTGAAGCTTTCTTT
cdr3_aa: CASSPQMVNTEAFF

clone_size: few
v_call: TRBV27
j_call: TRBJ1-1
d_call: -
cdr3_nt: TGTGCCAGCAGTTTATGGACGAACACTGAAGCTTTCTTT
cdr3_aa: CASSLWTNTEAFF

clone_size: few
v_call: TRBV7-2
j_call: TRBJ1-1
d_call: -
cdr3_nt: TGTGCCAGCAGCTTCTCAGGGCAGCCGAACACTGAAGCTTTCTTT
cdr3_aa: CASSFSGQPNTEAFF

clone_size: few
v_call: TRBV28
j_call: TRBJ2-7
d_call: -
cdr3_nt: TGTGCCATCCAAAGGGGGGGAATCTACGAGCAGTACTTC
cdr3_aa: CAIQRGGIYEQYF

clone_size: -
v_call: TRBV6-2/TRBV6-3
j_call: TRBJ2-7
d_call: -
cdr3_nt: TGTGCCAGCAGTTACCGGCAGATCTCCTACGAGCAGTACTTC
cdr3_aa: CASSYRQISYEQYF

clone_size: -
v_call: TRBV7-2
j_call: TRBJ2-2
d_call: -
cdr3_nt: TGTGCCAGCAGCTCGCCAGGGTACACCGGGGAGCTGTTTTTT
cdr3_aa: CASSSPGYTGELFF

clone_size: -
v_call: TRBV18
j_call: TRBJ1-5
d_call: -
cdr3_nt: TGTGCCAGCTCACCAGAAGGACATAGCAATCAGCCCCAGCATTTT
cdr3_aa: CASSPEGHSNQPQHF

clone_size: few
v_call: TRBV6-5
j_call: TRBJ2-3
d_call: TRBD2
cdr3_nt: TGTGCCAGCAGTTCGACTAGCGGACTCCAAAGGGCAGATACGCAGTATTTT
cdr3_aa: CASSSTSGLQRADTQYF

clone_size: few
v_call: TRBV27
j_call: TRBJ2-7
d_call: TRBD2
cdr3_nt: TGTGCCAGCAGTCCACATTATCGGCGGGAGGTGAAGGAGCAGTACTTC
cdr3_aa: CASSPHYRREVKEQYF

clone_size: few
v_call: TRBV6-1
j_call: TRBJ2-7
d_call: TRBD2
cdr3_nt: TGTGCCAGCAGACTAGCGGGAGATCCCTCCTACGAGCAGTACTTC
cdr3_aa: CASRLAGDPSYEQYF

clone_size: few
v_call: TRBV28
j_call: TRBJ1-1
d_call: -
cdr3_nt: TGTGCCAGCAGTTTTGAGGATCGCTTTACGGCTTTCTTT
cdr3_aa: CASSFEDRFTAFF

clone_size: few
v_call: TRBV7-2
j_call: TRBJ2-7
d_call: TRBD2
cdr3_nt: TGTGCCAGCAGCCTGAGATCGGGACTAGATCTACCCTACGAGCAGTACTTC
cdr3_aa: CASSLRSGLDLPYEQYF

clone_size: -
v_call: TRBV7-3
j_call: TRBJ2-4
d_call: -
cdr3_nt: TGTGCCAGCAGCTACTCCCGTAAGCCCGTGACGGGGGACATTCAGTACTTC
cdr3_aa: CASSYSRKPVTGDIQYF

clone_size: medium-sized
v_call: TRBV15
j_call: TRBJ1-6
d_call: -
cdr3_nt: TGTGCCACCACCCGGACCCAAAGTTCACCCCTCCACTTT
cdr3_aa: CATTRTQSSPLHF

clone_size: few
v_call: TRBV7-3
j_call: TRBJ2-3
d_call: TRBD2
cdr3_nt: TGTGCCAGCAGCGGTAGCGGGGGAAGGTCGGATACGCAGTATTTT
cdr3_aa: CASSGSGGRSDTQYF

clone_size: -
v_call: TRBV15
j_call: TRBJ2-1
d_call: -
cdr3_nt: TGTGCCACCAGAGTTGGGGACATCTCTTACAATGAGCAGTTCTTC
cdr3_aa: CATRVGDISYNEQFF

clone_size: -
v_call: TRBV28
j_call: TRBJ1-2
d_call: -
cdr3_nt: TGTGCCAGCAGTTCGACAGAATACTATGGCTACACCTTC
cdr3_aa: CASSSTEYYGYTF

clone_size: few
v_call: TRBV28
j_call: TRBJ1-6
d_call: -
cdr3_nt: TGTGCCAGCACCCGATGGGGGAGCTCCTATAATTCACCCCTCCACTTT
cdr3_aa: CASTRWGSSYNSPLHF

clone_size: -
v_call: TRBV4-3
j_call: TRBJ2-7
d_call: TRBD2
cdr3_nt: TGCGCCAGCAGCCAAGGGGTGGCGGGAGGGCGTACCTACGAGCAGTACTTC
cdr3_aa: CASSQGVAGGRTYEQYF

clone_size: -
v_call: TRBV7-2
j_call: TRBJ2-1
d_call: -
cdr3_nt: TGTGCCAGCAGCTTCCCTCCCAATGAGCAGTTCTTC
cdr3_aa: CASSFPPNEQFF

clone_size: -
v_call: TRBV28
j_call: TRBJ1-1
d_call: -
cdr3_nt: TGTGCCAGCAGTCTAGACACCATCCTCATGAACACTGAAGCTTTCTTT
cdr3_aa: CASSLDTILMNTEAFF

clone_size: -
v_call: TRBV15
j_call: TRBJ2-1
d_call: TRBD2
cdr3_nt: TGTGCCACCAGCAGAGAAGAGCGGGGGAGCTCCTACAATGAGCAGTTCTTC
cdr3_aa: CATSREERGSSYNEQFF

clone_size: few
v_call: TRBV20-1
j_call: TRBJ1-1
d_call: -
cdr3_nt: TGCAGTGGACGTCCAGCGAACACTGAAGCTTTCTTT
cdr3_aa: CSGRPANTEAFF

clone_size: -
v_call: TRBV10-3
j_call: TRBJ2-3
d_call: -
cdr3_nt: TGTGCCATCAGTGAACCCAATAGGGGGTCAGATACGCAGTATTTT
cdr3_aa: CAISEPNRGSDTQYF

clone_size: -
v_call: TRBV4-2
j_call: TRBJ2-7
d_call: TRBD1
cdr3_nt: TGTGCCAGCAGCCAAGCTGCTGGACAGGGGAGATCAAAGGGCTACGAGCAGTACTTC
cdr3_aa: CASSQAAGQGRSKGYEQYF

clone_size: -
v_call: TRBV20-1
j_call: TRBJ2-7
d_call: -
cdr3_nt: TGCAGTGCTAAGACGGCAGGACTATACTACGAGCAGTACTTC
cdr3_aa: CSAKTAGLYYEQYF

clone_size: -
v_call: TRBV5-6
j_call: TRBJ2-5
d_call: TRBD2
cdr3_nt: TGTGCCAGCAGCCAAATAGCGGGAGGACAAGAGACCCAGTACTTC
cdr3_aa: CASSQIAGGQETQYF

clone_size: medium-sized
v_call: TRBV15
j_call: TRBJ2-6
d_call: -
cdr3_nt: TGTGCCACCAGCAGAGACAGAGCTCTGGGGGCCAACGTCCTGACTTTC
cdr3_aa: CATSRDRALGANVLTF

clone_size: medium-sized
v_call: TRBV20-1
j_call: TRBJ2-7
d_call: -
cdr3_nt: TGCAGTGCTAGAGTGAGCCCGAACTACGAGCAGTACTTC
cdr3_aa: CSARVSPNYEQYF

clone_size: few
v_call: TRBV7-2
j_call: TRBJ2-1
d_call: -
cdr3_nt: TGTGCCAGCAGCTTACGTCGGGGGAACAATGAGCAGTTCTTC
cdr3_aa: CASSLRRGNNEQFF

clone_size: few
v_call: TRBV28
j_call: TRBJ1-1
d_call: -
cdr3_nt: TGTGCCAGCAGCCTCCGTGGGCCTGAAGCTTTCTTT
cdr3_aa: CASSLRGPEAFF

clone_size: -
v_call: TRBV7-9
j_call: TRBJ1-1
d_call: -
cdr3_nt: TGTGCCAGCAGCTTATTAGGGAACACTGAAGCTTTCTTT
cdr3_aa: CASSLLGNTEAFF

clone_size: few
v_call: TRBV6-1
j_call: TRBJ2-7
d_call: -
cdr3_nt: TGTGCCAGCAGTGAAACCAGGGGAGAGCAGTACTTC
cdr3_aa: CASSETRGEQYF

clone_size: -
v_call: TRBV19
j_call: TRBJ1-1
d_call: TRBD1
cdr3_nt: TGTGCCAGTAGTCTGACAGGGGTGACCACTGAAGCTTTCTTT
cdr3_aa: CASSLTGVTTEAFF

clone_size: few
v_call: TRBV29-1
j_call: TRBJ1-1
d_call: -
cdr3_nt: TGCAGCGTTGAAGATAGAGGCAGGGCAGAAGCTTTCTTT
cdr3_aa: CSVEDRGRAEAFF

clone_size: -
v_call: TRBV7-2
j_call: TRBJ1-1
d_call: -
cdr3_nt: TGTGCCAGCAGCTTAGGGGGAGGGGTCACTGAAGCTTTCTTT
cdr3_aa: CASSLGGGVTEAFF

clone_size: -
v_call: TRBV28
j_call: TRBJ2-1
d_call: -
cdr3_nt: TGTGCCAGCACCCCAGGGGGGGCCCACTCCTACAATGAGCAGTTCTTC
cdr3_aa: CASTPGGAHSYNEQFF

clone_size: -
v_call: TRBV29-1
j_call: TRBJ2-3
d_call: TRBD2
cdr3_nt: TGCAGCGTCCTCAGCGGGGGGTCCGCAGATACGCAGTATTTT
cdr3_aa: CSVLSGGSADTQYF

clone_size: few
v_call: TRBV7-9
j_call: TRBJ1-1
d_call: -
cdr3_nt: TGTGCCAGCAGCCCGATAAGAGGTTACACTGAAGCTTTCTTT
cdr3_aa: CASSPIRGYTEAFF

clone_size: -
v_call: TRBV28
j_call: TRBJ1-6
d_call: -
cdr3_nt: TGTGCCAGCAGTTTAACCGTGGGGCCCCGTAATTCACCCCTCCACTTT
cdr3_aa: CASSLTVGPRNSPLHF

clone_size: -
v_call: TRBV11-3
j_call: TRBJ1-1
d_call: -
cdr3_nt: TGTGCCAGCAGCTTATGGGACAAGAACACTGAAGCTTTCTTT
cdr3_aa: CASSLWDKNTEAFF

clone_size: few
v_call: TRBV19
j_call: TRBJ1-5
d_call: -
cdr3_nt: TGTGCCAGCAAGGCCCAGGGAAGGAATGTCCCCCAGCATTTT
cdr3_aa: CASKAQGRNVPQHF

clone_size: few
v_call: TRBV6-2/TRBV6-3
j_call: TRBJ1-2
d_call: -
cdr3_nt: TGTGCCAGCAGACAAGCCCAGGGTTACTTCCATGGCTACACCTTC
cdr3_aa: CASRQAQGYFHGYTF

clone_size: few
v_call: TRBV2
j_call: TRBJ2-5
d_call: -
cdr3_nt: TGTGCCAGCAGTGAAGGGGAAGGGGCCAAAGGGACCCAGTACTTC
cdr3_aa: CASSEGEGAKGTQYF

clone_size: -
v_call: TRBV6-5
j_call: TRBJ2-6
d_call: TRBD1
cdr3_nt: TGTGCCAGCAGTTGGGGACAGGGGTCCGGGGCCAACGTCCTGACTTTC
cdr3_aa: CASSWGQGSGANVLTF